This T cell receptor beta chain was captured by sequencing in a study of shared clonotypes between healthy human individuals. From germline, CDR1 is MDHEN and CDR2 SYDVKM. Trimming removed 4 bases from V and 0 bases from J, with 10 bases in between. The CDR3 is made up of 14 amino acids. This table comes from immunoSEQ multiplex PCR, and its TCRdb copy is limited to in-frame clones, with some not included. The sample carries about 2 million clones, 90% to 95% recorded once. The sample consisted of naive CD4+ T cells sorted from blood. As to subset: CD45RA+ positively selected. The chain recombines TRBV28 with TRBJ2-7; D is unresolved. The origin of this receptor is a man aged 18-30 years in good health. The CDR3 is CASSSAGVSYEQYF. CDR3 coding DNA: TGTGCCAGCAGTTCGGCAGGCGTCTCCTACGAGCAGTACTTC.